This section outlines one T cell receptor beta chain sequence together with its context. Its antigen is unknown. This entry belongs to a study of radiation and T cells in renal cell carcinoma. For the study at large: Nephrectomy followed 15 Gy stereotactic body radiation by 4 weeks. Study-wide findings and caveats: Pretreatment tumor biopsies were lacking, so baseline clonotypes are unknown. Top tumor clonotypes rose in blood 2 weeks post-radiation, then contracted.

Time point denoted: baseline pretreatment blood. Treatment specified: 15 Gy SBRT to primary tumor, nephrectomy 4 weeks later. After SBRT, blood was collected at 2 and 4 weeks, plus baseline. Assay: immunoSEQ multiplex PCR; the TCRdb copy retains only in-frame clones and omits some. The sample holds 130,000 or so clones; 88% are singletons and the top ten take 12%. Germline V gene data show CDR1 as SGHVS and CDR2 as FQNEAQ. This CDR3 has 16 amino acids. The junction had 11 bases not matched to a gene; V was cut back by 5 bases and J by 5 bases. This chain joins TRBV7-8 and TRBJ2-2; TRBD1 agrees at 7 bases. Sample: blood, taken from a patient whose treatment included radiotherapy and nephrectomy. The receptor's source is a woman aged 50 to 60 with renal cell carcinoma. In nucleotides, the CDR3 is TGTGCCAGCAGCGGGGGAGACAGGGTAGATACCGGGGAGCTGTTTTTT. Translated, it gives CASSGGDRVDTGELFF.